This T cell receptor (beta chain) was recorded in a study of response to subunit inactivated influenza vaccine. General study findings and limits: The study's authors posited that every seasonal influenza vaccination enlists few new T cells.

Germline CDR1 is GTSNPN and CDR2 is SVGIG (reference sequence). J was trimmed by 4 bases and V by 5 bases; bases with no gene match: 9. The CDR3 totals 14 residues. A word on this clonotype: Antigen unknown.

A single record per CDR3 protein comes from TCRdb applying MiXCR to the RT-PCR reads. The data hold approximately 730,000 distinct CDR3 sequences, with about 14% observed a single time. The sequencing used PBMCs from blood, collected 14 to 15 days before vaccination. The sequence was obtained from a man aged 45-65 years who received an inactivated influenza vaccine. The V call is TRBV30, the J call TRBJ2-3; 7 bases are a match to TRBD1. CDR3 sequence: CAWDRVWWADTQYF. As DNA, the CDR3 is TGTGCCTGGGACAGGGTATGGTGGGCAGATACGCAGTATTTT. The variable domain in full, completed from reference TRBV30 and TRBJ2-3, reads SQTIHQWPATLVQPVGSPLSLECTVEGTSNPNLYWYRQAAGRGLQLLFYSVGIGQISSEVPQNLSASRPQDRQFILSSKKLLLSDSGFYLCAWDRVWWADTQYFGPGTRLTVL.